These 27 T cell receptor beta chains originate from one sample sequenced in a study of blood T cell repertoires in COVID-19. Repertoires were generated with immunoSEQ multiplex PCR, while TCRdb's copy carries only in-frame clones and drops some. This table holds fewer than 80,000 clones, roughly 90% found once. What was sequenced was peripheral blood. These receptors came from a human donor in a cohort sampled during active COVID-19.

The chain carries TRBV4-1 and TRBJ1-2; D may be TRBD1 (6 bases). The V gene lost 0 bases and the J gene lost 0 bases, with 14 bases spanning the gap. CDR1 is MGHRA and CDR2 is YSYEKL in the germline V gene. The CDR3 has 17 amino acids. Written as DNA, the CDR3 is TGCGCCAGCAGCCAAGAAAGGGGGAGGGGAGCTAACTATGGCTACACCTTC. Its protein is CASSQERGRGANYGYTF.

The chain is built from TRBV2 and TRBJ2-3, with D perhaps matching TRBD2 (6 bases). Germline values: CDR1 SNHLY, CDR2 FYNNEI. Trimming removed 4 bases from V and 2 bases from J, with 13 bases in between. This CDR3 contains 15 residues. CDR3 DNA: TGTGCCAGCAGTGTTCTCGGGAGCGACACAGATACGCAGTATTTT. Amino acids: CASSVLGSDTDTQYF.

The CDR3: CASSQEGLAGLLEPYNEQFF. The CDR3 DNA reads TGCGCCAGCAGCCAAGAAGGACTAGCGGGCCTACTCGAACCCTACAATGAGCAGTTCTTC. The genes are TRBV4-1 and TRBJ2-1, with 11 bases that match TRBD2. The CDR3 is made up of 20 amino acids. Trimming took 0 bases from V and 2 from J; bases not matched to a gene: 12. Germline CDR1 reads MGHRA; CDR2 reads YSYEKL.

The chain employs TRBV5-1 and TRBJ2-7, with 8 bases fitting TRBD2. This CDR3 is 16 amino acids long. V shed 0 bases, J shed 8 bases, and the junction held 13 bases outside the gene matches. The germline V gene has CDR1 SGHRS and CDR2 YFSETQ. The CDR3 DNA follows: TGCGCCAGCAGCTTGGCCGGGACTAGAGGGATGGGGAAGCAGTACTTC. Translated, it gives CASSLAGTRGMGKQYF.

The chain uses TRBV5-4 and TRBJ2-7; 10 nucleotides line up with TRBD1. Per the germline V gene, CDR1 is SGHNT and CDR2 is YYREEE (reference sequence). With V trimmed by 5 bases and J by 1 base, 6 bases remained unmatched. The CDR3 sequence is 15 residues long. Here the CDR3 reads CASRPTGGPSYEQYF. The CDR3 region has the DNA TGTGCCAGCAGGCCGACAGGGGGCCCGTCCTACGAGCAGTACTTC.

This sequence joins TRBV12-3 or TRBV12-4 and TRBJ2-2; D unresolved. Trimming shortened V by 8 bases and J by 6 bases, and 4 bases separated the two germline ends. The CDR3 covers 10 residues. Here the CDR3 reads CASVSGELFF. CDR3 coding DNA: TGTGCCAGCGTCTCCGGGGAGCTGTTTTTT.

The chain links TRBV4-2 to TRBJ2-5; no definite D call. V was pared by 0 bases and J by 2 bases, with 10 bases between. Germline CDR1 is LGHNA and CDR2 is YNFKEQ. This CDR3 has 15 amino acids. In nucleotides, the CDR3 is TGTGCCAGCAGCCAAGACCGTAGATCACAAGAGACCCAGTACTTC. This translates into CASSQDRRSQETQYF.

This chain uses TRBV6-5 with TRBJ1-1, with no clear D. The CDR3 totals 13 residues. Germline assignment: CDR1 MNHEY and CDR2 SVGAGI. The V gene lost 10 bases and the J gene lost 0 bases, with 12 bases spanning the gap. The CDR3 region is CAIQLGVNTEAFF. In nucleotides, the CDR3 is TGTGCCATCCAGCTAGGAGTGAACACTGAAGCTTTCTTT.

The V call is TRBV2, the J call TRBJ1-4; no definite D call. CDR1 is SNHLY and CDR2 is FYNNEI in the germline V gene. The CDR3 totals 14 residues. Trimming shortened V by 3 bases and J by 0 bases, and 5 bases separated the two germline ends. The CDR3 DNA reads TGTGCCAGCAGTGAGACAACAACTAATGAAAAACTGTTTTTT. Protein product: CASSETTTNEKLFF.

This sequence joins TRBV2 and TRBJ1-1; possible D gene TRBD1, 6 bases. CDR1 is SNHLY, CDR2 FYNNEI, per germline. V was cut by 8 bases and J by 1 base, with 17 bases left in between. This CDR3 has 15 amino acids. CDR3 DNA: TGTGCCAGCCGTGTGGGGGCGGGGGGGAACACTGAAGCTTTCTTT. This codes for CASRVGAGGNTEAFF.

The chain links TRBV2 to TRBJ1-1, with D perhaps matching TRBD1 (6 bases). Trimming pared 8 bases from V and 7 bases from J, leaving 20 bases between. Germline V lookup: CDR1 SNHLY, CDR2 FYNNEI. The CDR3 contains 14 residues. The CDR3 DNA is TGTGCCAGCCTTCCCGAGACGGAAGGGGGTGAAGCTTTCTTT. This translates into CASLPETEGGEAFF.

The chain combines TRBV11-2 with TRBJ1-2; D is undetermined. V gave up 5 bases and J gave up 2 bases, with 6 bases separating them. The CDR3 contains 12 residues. Per the germline V gene, CDR1 is SGHAT and CDR2 is FQNNGV. The CDR3 nucleotides read TGTGCCAGCAGCCCGGTGAACTATGGCTACACCTTC. Amino acid sequence: CASSPVNYGYTF.

This chain uses TRBV19 with TRBJ2-2; a weak D match, TRBD1 (6 bases). V dropped 5 bases and J dropped 4 bases, with 14 bases sitting between them. Germline V gene sequence: CDR1 LNHDA, CDR2 SQIVND (reference sequence). This CDR3 region has 15 residues. CDR3 sequence (DNA): TGTGCCAGTAGTGCCACAGGGTGGGGCACCGGGGAGCTGTTTTTT. Translation gives CASSATGWGTGELFF.

The rearrangement uses TRBV7-9 and TRBJ2-1; tentatively, D is TRBD2 (5 bases). Germline CDR1 reads SEHNR; CDR2 reads FQNEAQ (reference sequence). Trimming left V 1 base short and J 0 bases short, with 7 bases between. This CDR3 has 15 residues. The chain's CDR3 is CASSLDGSSYNEQFF. As DNA, the CDR3 is TGTGCCAGCAGCTTAGATGGGAGCTCCTACAATGAGCAGTTCTTC.

In its sample, this clone was seen a few times. One end of the junction does not line up with germline, which may come from a read error. V gene TRBV13 combines with J gene TRBJ1-4; TRBD1 matches 10 bases. In germline, CDR1 is PRHDT, CDR2 FYEKMQ (reference sequence). The CDR3 runs to 16 residues. CDR3 loop: CASRDGLDRGNVKLFF. The CDR3 nucleotides read TGTGCCAGCAGGGATGGCTTGGACAGGGGGAATGTAAAACTGTTTTTT.

This clone has more than one count but fewer than ten. The CDR3 nucleotides read TGCGCCAGCAGTGAGTCGGGCTACGGGATAGCGGGGTTCGGGAATGAGCAGTTCTTC. This sequence encodes CASSESGYGIAGFGNEQFF. The V gene is TRBV10-1, the J gene TRBJ2-1; TRBD2 matches at 8 bases. This CDR3 spans 19 amino acids. V shed 0 bases, J shed 7 bases, and the junction held 17 bases outside the gene matches. Germline V CDR1 and CDR2: WNHNN, SYGVQD (reference sequence).

This chain joins TRBV2 and TRBJ2-6, with TRBD1 identical over 10 bases. The CDR3 has 18 residues. V dropped 8 bases and J dropped 0; count of bases not matched to a gene: 10. The V gene's germline CDR1 is SNHLY and CDR2 FYNNEI. CDR3 sequence reads: CASLMDRGALSGANVLTF. In DNA, the CDR3 is TGTGCCAGCCTGATGGACAGGGGGGCCCTCTCTGGGGCCAACGTCCTGACTTTC. The variable domain in full, completed from reference TRBV2 and TRBJ2-6, reads EPEVTQTPSHQVTQMGQEVILRCVPISNHLYFYWYRQILGQKVEFLVSFYNNEISEKSEIFDDQFSVERPDGSNFTLKIRSTKLEDSAMYFCASLMDRGALSGANVLTFGAGSRLTVL.

CDR3 in amino acids: CASSFRSLAKNIQYF. CDR3 nucleotides: TGTGCCAGCAGTTTCCGTTCCTTAGCCAAAAACATTCAGTACTTC. The rearrangement joins TRBV6-5 to TRBJ2-4; D is undetermined. The CDR3 sequence is 15 residues long. The ends were cut back, 4 bases at V and 0 bases at J, with 10 bases in the middle. The germline CDR1 and CDR2 sequences are MNHEY and SVGAGI.

The chain has TRBV7-2 and TRBJ2-1, with 10 bases matching TRBD1. From germline, CDR1 is SGHTA and CDR2 FQGNSA. Unmatched junction bases numbered 6, after V lost 1 base and J lost 6 bases. The length of the CDR3 is 16 residues. CDR3 residues: CASSLEGTGVFNEQFF. CDR3 DNA sequence: TGTGCCAGCAGCTTAGAAGGGACAGGGGTCTTCAATGAGCAGTTCTTC.

The chain combines TRBV9 with TRBJ2-3; a possible D gene is TRBD2 (5 bases). Trimming shortened V by 4 bases and J by 2 bases, and 20 bases separated the two germline ends. The CDR3 sequence is 17 residues long. Germline V lookup: CDR1 SGDLS, CDR2 YYNGEE. The CDR3 sequence: CASSQREGLASTDTQYF. CDR3 in DNA: TGTGCCAGCAGCCAAAGAGAGGGCCTCGCCTCCACAGATACGCAGTATTTT. Variable domain in full (rest from reference TRBV9 and TRBJ2-3): DSGVTQTPKHLITATGQRVTLRCSPRSGDLSVYWYQQSLDQGLQFLIQYYNGEERAKGNILERFSAQQFPDLHSELNLSSLELGDSALYFCASSQREGLASTDTQYFGPGTRLTVL.

This rearrangement joins TRBV11-1 to TRBJ2-2; possibly TRBD1 for D (6 bases). The V gene's germline CDR1 is SGHAT and CDR2 FQDESV (reference sequence). Deletions cut 5 bases from V and 5 bases from J, with 12 bases between. The CDR3 contains 14 residues. Written as DNA, the CDR3 is TGTGCCAGCAGCCTCACTACAGGGACCGGGGAGCTGTTTTTT. Residues: CASSLTTGTGELFF. The full variable domain, with the rest looked up from reference TRBV11-1 and TRBJ2-2, is EAEVAQSPRYKITEKSQAVAFWCDPISGHATLYWYRQILGQGPELLVQFQDESVVDDSQLPKDRFSAERLKGVDSTLKIQPAELGDSAMYLCASSLTTGTGELFFGEGSRLTVL.

This clone has just one count. The chain joins TRBV12-3 or TRBV12-4 to TRBJ2-5, with D perhaps TRBD2 (6 bases). The CDR3 is 13 amino acids. V dropped 5 bases and J dropped 11 bases, with 18 bases sitting between them. The CDR3 reads CASSPPGRSLQYF. DNA of the CDR3: TGTGCCAGCAGTCCCCCAGGGAGGTCGTTGCAGTACTTC.

The gene calls are TRBV7-2 and TRBJ2-7; TRBD1 matches 7 bases. The CDR3 extends over 14 amino acids. CDR1 and CDR2 (germline): SGHTA, FQGNSA. V was pared by 4 bases and J by 3 bases, with 6 bases of the junction left unmatched. The CDR3 is CASSYPGQNYEQYF. The CDR3 bases are TGTGCCAGCAGCTACCCGGGACAGAACTACGAGCAGTACTTC.

The J gene is TRBJ1-4, the V gene TRBV5-4; TRBD1 is a possible D gene (6 bases). The V end was cut by 1 base, the J end by 7 bases, with 11 bases between. Germline-derived CDR1 and CDR2 are SGHNT and YYREEE (reference sequence). This CDR3 region has 14 residues. The CDR3 DNA follows: TGTGCCAGCAGCTTGCAGGGGACGGGTGAAAAACTGTTTTTT. Encoded protein: CASSLQGTGEKLFF. Based on the CDR3 plus reference TRBV5-4 and TRBJ1-4, the full variable domain is ETGVTQSPTHLIKTRGQQVTLRCSSQSGHNTVSWYQQALGQGPQFIFQYYREEENGRGNFPPRFSGLQFPNYSSELNVNALELDDSALYLCASSLQGTGEKLFFGSGTQLSVL.

In DNA form, the CDR3 reads TGTGCCAGCAGTACCCCCCTCAGGGAATGGAATTCACCCCTCCACTTT. Protein product: CASSTPLREWNSPLHF. The V call is TRBV27, the J call TRBJ1-6, with TRBD1 as a possible D gene (5 bases). Germline CDR1 reads MNHEY; CDR2 reads SMNVEV (reference sequence). The V end was cut by 5 bases, the J end by 7 bases, with 18 bases between. CDR3 length: 16 amino acids.

The chain has TRBV3-1 (or the pseudogene TRBV3-2) and TRBJ2-1; TRBD2 matches 8 bases. Trimming cost V 4 bases and J 0 bases; bases outside gene matches: 8. Germline V lookup: CDR1 LGHDT, CDR2 YNNKEL (reference sequence). CDR3 length: 17 amino acids. CDR3 DNA: TGTGCCAGCAGCCGGCGACTAGCGCTTAGCTCCTACAATGAGCAGTTCTTC. It specifies CASSRRLALSSYNEQFF.

This chain links TRBV9 with TRBJ1-6; the D gene is possibly TRBD1 (5 bases). Germline V gene lookup returns CDR1 SGDLS and CDR2 YYNGEE. CDR3 length: 13 amino acids. Trimming stripped 6 bases from V and 7 bases from J, with 11 bases between. CDR3 DNA sequence: TGTGCCAGCAAACAGGCCCCCAATTCACCCCTCCACTTT. Translation gives CASKQAPNSPLHF.